A single T cell receptor (beta chain) is shown here with its context. Germline values: CDR1 SGHAT, CDR2 FQNNGV. Trimming left V 3 bases short and J 4 bases short, with 10 bases between. The CDR3 runs to 13 residues. This sample is drawn from a study of technical replicates of blood from a handful of donors. Sequenced by immunoSEQ multiplex PCR; TCRdb stores in-frame clones only, minus some. The sample shows about 49,000 clones, roughly 90% of them seen only once. What was sequenced was PBMCs. The clonotype comes from a human donor in good health. Some clones in this sample may be carry-over from other donors' samples. This chain uses TRBV11-2 with TRBJ2-7; D is ambiguous. CDR3 DNA: TGTGCCAGCAGCTTGTTCAGTACATACGAGCAGTACTTC. It yields the protein CASSLFSTYEQYF.